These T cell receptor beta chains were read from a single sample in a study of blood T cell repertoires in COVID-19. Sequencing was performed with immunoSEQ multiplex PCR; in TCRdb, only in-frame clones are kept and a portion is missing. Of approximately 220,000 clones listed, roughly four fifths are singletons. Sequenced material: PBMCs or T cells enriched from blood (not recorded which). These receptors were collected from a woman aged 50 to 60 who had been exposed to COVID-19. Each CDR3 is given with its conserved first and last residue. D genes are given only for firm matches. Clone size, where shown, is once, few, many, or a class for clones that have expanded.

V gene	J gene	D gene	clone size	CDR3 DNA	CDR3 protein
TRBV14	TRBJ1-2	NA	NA	TGTGCCAGCAGCCAAGATGGTTGGGAGACAGGATACTATGGCTACACCTTC	CASSQDGWETGYYGYTF
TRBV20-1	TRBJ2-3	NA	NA	TGCAGTGCTAGTGAACCGGTTCGAGCGGAGGTGGATACGCAGTATTTT	CSASEPVRAEVDTQYF
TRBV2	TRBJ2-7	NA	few	TGTGCCAGCTGCCGGGACAACTACGAGCAGTACTTC	CASCRDNYEQYF
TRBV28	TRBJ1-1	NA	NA	TGTGCCAGCAGTTTGTCCAAGCGAACTGAAGCTTTCTTT	CASSLSKRTEAFF
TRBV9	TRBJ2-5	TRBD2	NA	TGTGCCAGCAGCGCAGGTGGACCGGGACTAGGGGAGACCCAGTACTTC	CASSAGGPGLGETQYF
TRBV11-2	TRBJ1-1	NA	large	TGTGCCAGCAGTTCGGACATCAAAGCTTTCTTT	CASSSDIKAFF
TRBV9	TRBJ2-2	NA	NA	TGTGCCAGCAGCGTATCCGGGGGCACCGGGGAGCTGTTTTTT	CASSVSGGTGELFF
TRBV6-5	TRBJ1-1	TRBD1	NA	TGTGCCAGCAGTACAGGGGGAACTGAAGCTTTCTTT	CASSTGGTEAFF
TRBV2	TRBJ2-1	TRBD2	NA	TGTGCCAGCAGAATGACTAGCGGGGGGGGTGAGCAGTTCTTC	CASRMTSGGGEQFF
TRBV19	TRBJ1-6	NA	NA	TGTGCCAGTAGCGGAGTGGCTGACTATAATTCACCCCTCCACTTT	CASSGVADYNSPLHF
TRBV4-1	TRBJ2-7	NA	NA	TGCGCCAGCAGCCATAGTACAGGGTTCGAGCAGTACTTC	CASSHSTGFEQYF
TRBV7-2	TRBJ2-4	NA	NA	TGTGCCAGCAGCTTGACTACCGGACAGTTGCTTTACTTC	CASSLTTGQLLYF
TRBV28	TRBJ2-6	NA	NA	TGTGCCAGCAGTCCCGGCGGCAGGGGTGTATCTGGGGCCAACGTCCTGACTTTC	CASSPGGRGVSGANVLTF
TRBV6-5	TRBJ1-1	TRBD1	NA	TGTGCCAGCAGACAGGGGGGTTTTCGGAACACTGAAGCTTTCTTT	CASRQGGFRNTEAFF
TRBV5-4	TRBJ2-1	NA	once	TGTGCCAGCAGCTTTGGACTCCTCTCCTACAATGAGCAGTTCTTC	CASSFGLLSYNEQFF
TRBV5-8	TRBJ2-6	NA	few	TGTGCCAGCAGCTTAGGTACGGGCTCTGGGGCCAACGTCCTGACTTTC	CASSLGTGSGANVLTF
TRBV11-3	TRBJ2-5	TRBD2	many	TGTGCCAGCAGCTACTCGACTAGCGGGGGCCAAGAGACCCAGTACTTC	CASSYSTSGGQETQYF
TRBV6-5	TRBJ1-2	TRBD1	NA	TGTGCCAGCAGGGGGGACAGCTCCAACTATGGCTACACCTTC	CASRGDSSNYGYTF
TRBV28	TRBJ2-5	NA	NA	TGTGCCACCACAGGAGTGGGGGGTAGGGAGACCCAGTACTTC	CATTGVGGRETQYF
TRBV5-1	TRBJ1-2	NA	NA	TGCGCCAGCAGCCTCCCGGGGGAAGGCTACACCTTC	CASSLPGEGYTF
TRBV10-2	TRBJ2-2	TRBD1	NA	TGCGCCAGCAGACGACAGGGCAACACCGGGGAGCTGTTTTTT	CASRRQGNTGELFF
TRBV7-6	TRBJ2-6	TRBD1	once	TGTGCCAGCAGCCTCCAGGCAGGGGGCTCTGGGGCCAACGTCCTGACTTTC	CASSLQAGGSGANVLTF
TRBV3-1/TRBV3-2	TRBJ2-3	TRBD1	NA	TGTGCCAGCAGCCGCCAGGGACAGGGCGGCACAGATACGCAGTATTTT	CASSRQGQGGTDTQYF
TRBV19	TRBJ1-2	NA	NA	TGTGCCAGTAGTATAGGGGCCGCGAAGTATGGCTACACCTTC	CASSIGAAKYGYTF
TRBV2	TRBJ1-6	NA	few	TGTGCCAGCAGTGAAGCGCTACGGCCTAGCTCCTATAATTCACCCCTCCACTTT	CASSEALRPSSYNSPLHF
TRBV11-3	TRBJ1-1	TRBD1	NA	TGTGCCAGCAGCTTAGGAGGGACAGGAAACACTGAAGCTTTCTTT	CASSLGGTGNTEAFF
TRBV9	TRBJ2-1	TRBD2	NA	TGTGCCAGCACCCCCCCCGGAGGACTAGCGGGGGGGAAATACAATGAGCAGTTCTTC	CASTPPGGLAGGKYNEQFF
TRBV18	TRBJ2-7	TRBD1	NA	TGTGCCAGCGCTGGGACAGACTCCTACGAGCAGTACTTC	CASAGTDSYEQYF
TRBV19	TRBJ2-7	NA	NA	TGTGCCAGTAGTATAGATGACAGAGACTACGAGCAGTACTTC	CASSIDDRDYEQYF
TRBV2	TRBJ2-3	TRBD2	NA	TGTGCCGGGGGGGTCACAGATACGCAGTATTTT	CAGGVTDTQYF
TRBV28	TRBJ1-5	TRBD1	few	TGTGCCAGCAGTACTCAGGGGGGCAATCAGCCCCAGCATTTT	CASSTQGGNQPQHF
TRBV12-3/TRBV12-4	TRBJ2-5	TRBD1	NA	TGTGCCAGCAGTCGGGACAGAAGTGGGACCCAGTACTTC	CASSRDRSGTQYF
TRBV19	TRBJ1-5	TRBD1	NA	TGTGCCAGTAGTATAGCCCAGGGGGGCTGGTATCAGCCCCAGCATTTT	CASSIAQGGWYQPQHF
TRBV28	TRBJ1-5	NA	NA	TGTGCCAGCAGTTTACATCTGGGAACAGGCGCCACGACGGCCCAGCATTTT	CASSLHLGTGATTAQHF
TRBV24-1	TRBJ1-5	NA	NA	TGTGCCACCGAGAGGGCCCCCAATCAGCCCCAGCATTTT	CATERAPNQPQHF
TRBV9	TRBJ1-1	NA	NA	TGTGCCAGCAGCGGCGGGGCAAACACTGAAGCTTTCTTT	CASSGGANTEAFF